A selection of T cell receptor beta chains follows, all from one sample in a study of blood T cell repertoires in COVID-19. This table comes from immunoSEQ multiplex PCR, and its TCRdb copy is limited to in-frame clones, with some not included. The data show around 170,000 clones, around 86% seen once. The source material was peripheral blood. The receptors were gathered from a man aged 50 to 59 with active or convalescent COVID-19. Both conserved end residues are part of each CDR3. Fields, in order: J gene, V gene, D gene, clone size, CDR3 length, CDR3 DNA, CDR3 protein. A D gene is named only where the DNA matches it firmly. Clone size is given for some rows only: seen once, a few or many times, or a class if the clone is expanded.

j_call: TRBJ1-5
v_call: TRBV7-2
d_call: -
clone_size: -
cdr3_length: 15
cdr3_nt: TGTGCCAGCAGCTTATCGGGCCAGGGCTCTCAGCCCCAGCATTTT
cdr3_aa: CASSLSGQGSQPQHF

j_call: TRBJ1-5
v_call: TRBV10-2
d_call: -
clone_size: -
cdr3_length: 15
cdr3_nt: TGCGCCAGCAGTGAGGCAGGGGCGAGCAATCAGCCCCAGCATTTT
cdr3_aa: CASSEAGASNQPQHF

j_call: TRBJ1-2
v_call: TRBV6-5
d_call: -
clone_size: -
cdr3_length: 14
cdr3_nt: TGTGCCAGCAGTTACCGCCAGGGATCTTATGGCTACACCTTC
cdr3_aa: CASSYRQGSYGYTF

j_call: TRBJ2-7
v_call: TRBV9
d_call: -
clone_size: -
cdr3_length: 14
cdr3_nt: TGTGCCAGCAGCGTAGGGCAAGAAAACTACGAGCAGTACTTC
cdr3_aa: CASSVGQENYEQYF

j_call: TRBJ2-7
v_call: TRBV11-2
d_call: -
clone_size: -
cdr3_length: 14
cdr3_nt: TGTGCCAGCACCAAGTCAGGGGATTGGGACGAGCAGTACTTC
cdr3_aa: CASTKSGDWDEQYF

j_call: TRBJ1-1
v_call: TRBV10-3
d_call: -
clone_size: -
cdr3_length: 14
cdr3_nt: TGTGCCATCAGTGAGTCGCCGCTAAACACTGAAGCTTTCTTT
cdr3_aa: CAISESPLNTEAFF

j_call: TRBJ1-1
v_call: TRBV27
d_call: -
clone_size: -
cdr3_length: 14
cdr3_nt: TGTGCCAGCAGTTCGAGCGGGGGTCGGACTGAAGCTTTCTTT
cdr3_aa: CASSSSGGRTEAFF

j_call: TRBJ1-2
v_call: TRBV6-5
d_call: TRBD1
clone_size: -
cdr3_length: 14
cdr3_nt: TGTGCCAGCAGTTACAATCAGGGGGACTATGGCTACACCTTC
cdr3_aa: CASSYNQGDYGYTF

j_call: TRBJ2-7
v_call: TRBV6-2/TRBV6-3
d_call: TRBD1
clone_size: -
cdr3_length: 15
cdr3_nt: TGTGCCAGCAGTTATCCGGACAGGGGGCTATACGAGCAGTACTTC
cdr3_aa: CASSYPDRGLYEQYF

j_call: TRBJ2-5
v_call: TRBV6-5
d_call: -
clone_size: -
cdr3_length: 12
cdr3_nt: TGTGCCAGCAGTTACTCGGGGGGACGGCAGTACTTC
cdr3_aa: CASSYSGGRQYF

j_call: TRBJ2-1
v_call: TRBV27
d_call: -
clone_size: -
cdr3_length: 13
cdr3_nt: TGTGCCAGCAGTTTATCAGGAGGGATTGAGCAGTTCTTC
cdr3_aa: CASSLSGGIEQFF

j_call: TRBJ1-4
v_call: TRBV19
d_call: -
clone_size: -
cdr3_length: 15
cdr3_nt: TGTGCCAGTAGTATAGGTGGACAGTTATCTGAAAAACTGTTTTTT
cdr3_aa: CASSIGGQLSEKLFF

j_call: TRBJ2-2
v_call: TRBV5-1
d_call: -
clone_size: -
cdr3_length: 14
cdr3_nt: TGCGCCACCGCCGCTAGCATCAGTACCGGGGAGCTGTTTTTT
cdr3_aa: CATAASISTGELFF

j_call: TRBJ2-7
v_call: TRBV3-1/TRBV3-2
d_call: -
clone_size: few
cdr3_length: 14
cdr3_nt: TGTGCCAGCAGCCAAGAGAGGCAGTCCAACGAGCAGTACTTC
cdr3_aa: CASSQERQSNEQYF

j_call: TRBJ1-5
v_call: TRBV2
d_call: -
clone_size: -
cdr3_length: 14
cdr3_nt: TGTGCCAGTCAACAGGGTACTGGCAATCAGCCCCAGCATTTT
cdr3_aa: CASQQGTGNQPQHF

j_call: TRBJ1-5
v_call: TRBV19
d_call: TRBD1
clone_size: -
cdr3_length: 16
cdr3_nt: TGTGCCAGTAGTACCTTCGGACAGGGTGGAAATCAGCCCCAGCATTTT
cdr3_aa: CASSTFGQGGNQPQHF

j_call: TRBJ1-4
v_call: TRBV4-1
d_call: TRBD1
clone_size: -
cdr3_length: 19
cdr3_nt: TGCGCCAGCAGCCAAGAGTTAATAGGGCCAGGGGGCCAGCGCGAAAAACTGTTTTTT
cdr3_aa: CASSQELIGPGGQREKLFF

j_call: TRBJ1-2
v_call: TRBV7-2
d_call: -
clone_size: -
cdr3_length: 12
cdr3_nt: TGTGCCAGCAGCACAACCAACTATGGCTACACCTTC
cdr3_aa: CASSTTNYGYTF

j_call: TRBJ2-7
v_call: TRBV29-1
d_call: -
clone_size: few
cdr3_length: 13
cdr3_nt: TGCAGCGTTCTCCGGGACAGCGGGTACGAGCAGTACTTC
cdr3_aa: CSVLRDSGYEQYF

j_call: TRBJ2-5
v_call: TRBV3-1/TRBV3-2
d_call: TRBD2
clone_size: -
cdr3_length: 17
cdr3_nt: TGTGCCAGCAGCCCACGGACTAGCGGGGACCTCCAAGAGACCCAGTACTTC
cdr3_aa: CASSPRTSGDLQETQYF

j_call: TRBJ2-7
v_call: TRBV25-1
d_call: TRBD1
clone_size: -
cdr3_length: 13
cdr3_nt: TGTGCCAGCAGTCTGAGACAGGGTGACGAGCAGTACTTC
cdr3_aa: CASSLRQGDEQYF

j_call: TRBJ2-5
v_call: TRBV19
d_call: -
clone_size: -
cdr3_length: 16
cdr3_nt: TGTGCCAGTAGGAAAAACGAGGTTGAGACTAGAGAGACCCAGTACTTC
cdr3_aa: CASRKNEVETRETQYF

j_call: TRBJ2-7
v_call: TRBV11-3
d_call: TRBD2
clone_size: few
cdr3_length: 13
cdr3_nt: TGTGCCAGCAGCCTAAAGCGGGAGGGGGAGCAGTACTTC
cdr3_aa: CASSLKREGEQYF

j_call: TRBJ1-5
v_call: TRBV6-5
d_call: -
clone_size: -
cdr3_length: 14
cdr3_nt: TGTGCCAGCTTAACAGGCTTGTGGAATCAGCCCCAGCATTTT
cdr3_aa: CASLTGLWNQPQHF

j_call: TRBJ1-4
v_call: TRBV5-5
d_call: -
clone_size: -
cdr3_length: 17
cdr3_nt: TGTGCCAGCAGCAGAGAAAAGGGGAATCCAACTAATGAAAAACTGTTTTTT
cdr3_aa: CASSREKGNPTNEKLFF

j_call: TRBJ2-5
v_call: TRBV7-9
d_call: TRBD1
clone_size: -
cdr3_length: 15
cdr3_nt: TGTGCCAGCAGCCCTCAAACAGGGGGTGTTGAGACCCAGTACTTC
cdr3_aa: CASSPQTGGVETQYF

j_call: TRBJ1-4
v_call: TRBV4-1
d_call: -
clone_size: -
cdr3_length: 15
cdr3_nt: TGCGCCAGCAGCCAATCTGTGCCAGTGAATGAAAAACTGTTTTTT
cdr3_aa: CASSQSVPVNEKLFF

j_call: TRBJ1-2
v_call: TRBV7-9
d_call: -
clone_size: once
cdr3_length: 15
cdr3_nt: TGTGCCAGCAGCTTACGGGAGGCAGCGGTCTATGGCTACACCTTC
cdr3_aa: CASSLREAAVYGYTF

j_call: TRBJ2-7
v_call: TRBV10-3
d_call: TRBD2
clone_size: -
cdr3_length: 15
cdr3_nt: TGTGCCACCTGGACGGGGAGCGGGGGGGCCTACGAGCAGTACTTC
cdr3_aa: CATWTGSGGAYEQYF

j_call: TRBJ2-7
v_call: TRBV9
d_call: TRBD1
clone_size: -
cdr3_length: 15
cdr3_nt: TGTGCCAGCAGCCCCTCCGGGACAGGGACCCTCGAGCAGTACTTC
cdr3_aa: CASSPSGTGTLEQYF

j_call: TRBJ2-1
v_call: TRBV7-2
d_call: -
clone_size: -
cdr3_length: 17
cdr3_nt: TGTGCCAGCAGCTTGTCGGGGTGGTCGGCCTCCTACAATGAGCAGTTCTTC
cdr3_aa: CASSLSGWSASYNEQFF

j_call: TRBJ1-4
v_call: TRBV10-2
d_call: TRBD1
clone_size: -
cdr3_length: 14
cdr3_nt: TGCGCCAGCAGTGGGACAGGGCTTAATGAAAAACTGTTTTTT
cdr3_aa: CASSGTGLNEKLFF

j_call: TRBJ1-4
v_call: TRBV5-5
d_call: -
clone_size: -
cdr3_length: 14
cdr3_nt: TGTGCCAGCAGCTTAACGAGGGTTAATGAAAAACTGTTTTTT
cdr3_aa: CASSLTRVNEKLFF

j_call: TRBJ1-1
v_call: TRBV5-4
d_call: -
clone_size: -
cdr3_length: 14
cdr3_nt: TGTGCCAGCACCACCGGGGGAGCGAACACTGAAGCTTTCTTT
cdr3_aa: CASTTGGANTEAFF

j_call: TRBJ1-6
v_call: TRBV5-1
d_call: TRBD1
clone_size: once
cdr3_length: 15
cdr3_nt: TGCGCCAGCAGCGGGGGACAGTTTCATAATTCACCCCTCCACTTT
cdr3_aa: CASSGGQFHNSPLHF

j_call: TRBJ1-2
v_call: TRBV29-1
d_call: -
clone_size: -
cdr3_length: 11
cdr3_nt: TGCAGCGCCCAGGGCAACTATGGCTACACCTTC
cdr3_aa: CSAQGNYGYTF

j_call: TRBJ1-5
v_call: TRBV21-1
d_call: -
clone_size: -
cdr3_length: 18
cdr3_nt: TGTGCCAGCAGCAAAGATACGAAGGCAGGCCAGCCGAAGCAGCCCCAGCATTTT
cdr3_aa: CASSKDTKAGQPKQPQHF

j_call: TRBJ2-1
v_call: TRBV7-6
d_call: -
clone_size: -
cdr3_length: 14
cdr3_nt: TGTGCCAGCAGCCCCCCCCGAGGAACAAATGAGCAGTTCTTC
cdr3_aa: CASSPPRGTNEQFF

j_call: TRBJ1-1
v_call: TRBV27
d_call: -
clone_size: -
cdr3_length: 14
cdr3_nt: TGTGCCAGCAGTTTTAGGACAGCGAACACTGAAGCTTTCTTT
cdr3_aa: CASSFRTANTEAFF

j_call: TRBJ1-4
v_call: TRBV30
d_call: -
clone_size: -
cdr3_length: 16
cdr3_nt: TGTGCCTGGAGTCACAGGACGCCTGCAACTAATGAAAAACTGTTTTTT
cdr3_aa: CAWSHRTPATNEKLFF

j_call: TRBJ1-2
v_call: TRBV2
d_call: -
clone_size: -
cdr3_length: 13
cdr3_nt: TGTGCCAGCACTCCCATAAGAGTCTATGGCTACACCTTC
cdr3_aa: CASTPIRVYGYTF

j_call: TRBJ2-7
v_call: TRBV5-1
d_call: TRBD2
clone_size: few
cdr3_length: 16
cdr3_nt: TGCGCCAGCAGCTGGACCCTAGCGGGAGGGCCGTACGAGCAGTACTTC
cdr3_aa: CASSWTLAGGPYEQYF

j_call: TRBJ2-3
v_call: TRBV12-3/TRBV12-4
d_call: -
clone_size: -
cdr3_length: 13
cdr3_nt: TGTGCCAGCACCCCCCCGAGCACAGATACGCAGTATTTT
cdr3_aa: CASTPPSTDTQYF

j_call: TRBJ1-2
v_call: TRBV28
d_call: TRBD1
clone_size: -
cdr3_length: 13
cdr3_nt: TGTGCCAGCAGCAAAACAGGGGGCTTTGGCTACACCTTC
cdr3_aa: CASSKTGGFGYTF

j_call: TRBJ1-2
v_call: TRBV30
d_call: -
clone_size: -
cdr3_length: 12
cdr3_nt: TGTGCCTGGAGTGTACAACGATATGGCTACACCTTC
cdr3_aa: CAWSVQRYGYTF

j_call: TRBJ2-3
v_call: TRBV5-6
d_call: -
clone_size: -
cdr3_length: 15
cdr3_nt: TGTGCCAGCAGCTCCTACAGGGATTCTACAGATACGCAGTATTTT
cdr3_aa: CASSSYRDSTDTQYF

j_call: TRBJ2-3
v_call: TRBV28
d_call: TRBD2
clone_size: -
cdr3_length: 15
cdr3_nt: TGTGCCAGCAGGGCGACTAGCGGTAAAGTAGATACGCAGTATTTT
cdr3_aa: CASRATSGKVDTQYF

j_call: TRBJ1-1
v_call: TRBV7-2
d_call: -
clone_size: -
cdr3_length: 16
cdr3_nt: TGTGCCAGCAGCTTAGGAGGTTCTCTGAAGAACACTGAAGCTTTCTTT
cdr3_aa: CASSLGGSLKNTEAFF

j_call: TRBJ1-1
v_call: TRBV19
d_call: -
clone_size: -
cdr3_length: 13
cdr3_nt: TGTGCCAGTAGTGAGACACCGGGAGATGAAGCTTTCTTT
cdr3_aa: CASSETPGDEAFF